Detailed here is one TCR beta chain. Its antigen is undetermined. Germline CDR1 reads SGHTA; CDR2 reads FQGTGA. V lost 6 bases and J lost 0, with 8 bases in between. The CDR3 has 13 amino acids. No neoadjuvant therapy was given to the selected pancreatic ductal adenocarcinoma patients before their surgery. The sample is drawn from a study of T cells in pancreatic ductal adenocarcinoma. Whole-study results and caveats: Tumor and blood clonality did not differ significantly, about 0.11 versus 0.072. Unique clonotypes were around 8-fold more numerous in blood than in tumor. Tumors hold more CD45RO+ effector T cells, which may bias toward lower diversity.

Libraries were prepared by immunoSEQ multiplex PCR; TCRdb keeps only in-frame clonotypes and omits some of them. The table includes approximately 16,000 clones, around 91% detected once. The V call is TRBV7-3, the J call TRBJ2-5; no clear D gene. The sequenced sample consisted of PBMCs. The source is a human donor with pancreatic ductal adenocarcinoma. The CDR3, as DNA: TGTGCCAGCAGTCAAGGGAACCAAGAGACCCAGTACTTC. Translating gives CASSQGNQETQYF.